This TCR beta chain was sequenced during a study of technical replicates of blood from a few donors. Germline assignment: CDR1 SNHLY and CDR2 FYNNEI. The junction had 12 bases not matched to a gene; V was cut back by 6 bases and J by 5 bases. The CDR3 spans 15 residues. Assay used: immunoSEQ multiplex PCR; TCRdb lists only in-frame clones, some missing. Among approximately 73,000 clones listed, about 92% were seen once. This sequence originates from a human donor in good health. Sequencing was done on a sample of T cells isolated from PBMCs. The chain is built from TRBV2 and TRBJ2-5; 7 bases agree with TRBD1. As DNA, the CDR3 is TGTGCCAGCAGACAGGGGTTCCAGGGCCTGGAGACCCAGTACTTC. It yields the protein CASRQGFQGLETQYF.